Detailed here is one T cell receptor beta chain. Its antigen remains unknown. The data are from a study of cytomegalovirus exposure and HLA in healthy donors. The primer mix had 60 Vbeta and 13 Jbeta primers. The protocol was immunoSEQ multiplex PCR, while the TCRdb copy is restricted to in-frame clones and leaves out a portion. The sample lists about 130,000 clones, about 72% occurring once. Study-wide points: One variant, a missense change in DCLRE1C, was linked in a later analysis to TCR beta V- and J-gene trimming. The authors enumerated some 170 TCR beta chains as linked to cytomegalovirus. A few of the chains that were CMV-associated were confirmed in vitro to be specific for CMV antigens.

The TCR sequence derives from a female donor in good health and CMV-seronegative. The specimen sequenced was PBMCs.

CDR3 loop: CASSPRTGKPSQETQYF. CDR3 DNA: TGTGCCAGCAGTCCCAGGACAGGGAAGCCTTCACAAGAGACCCAGTACTTC. V usage is TRBV28 and J usage is TRBJ2-5, with 8 nucleotides matching TRBD1. The CDR3 consists of 17 residues. Germline CDR1 and CDR2: MDHEN and SYDVKM. The V segment lost 5 bases and the J segment 2 bases; nucleotides outside the gene matches: 13. The full variable domain, in which reference TRBV28 and TRBJ2-5 provide the parts outside the CDR3, is DVKVTQSSRYLVKRTGEKVFLECVQDMDHENMFWYRQDPGLGLRLIYFSYDVKMKEKGDIPEGYSVSREKKERFSLILESASTNQTSMYLCASSPRTGKPSQETQYFGPGTRLLVL.